The T cell receptor (beta chain) described here comes from a study of PD-L1 blockade in urothelial cancer. The wider study: Atezolizumab therapy began for patients at some point between 2013 and 2014, dosed at 1,200 mg intravenously every 3 weeks. Most patients, about 90% of the roughly 29, were males with bladder-origin cancer. Analyses used blood from 3 weeks (second dose) and 6 weeks after treatment start.

The time point was: peripheral blood 6 weeks after treatment start. Trimming removed 2 bases from V and 9 bases from J, with 18 bases in between. This CDR3 comprises 15 residues. Germline CDR1 SGHRS, CDR2 YFSETQ. Here immunoSEQ multiplex PCR was the method, and the copy in TCRdb shows in-frame clones only, minus some. There are some 31,000 clones in the sample; around 80% occur only once, and around 3.3% lies in the top ten. This sequence joins TRBV5-1 and TRBJ2-1; D is possibly TRBD2 (5 bases). The receptor's source is a man in his 70s with urothelial cancer. The specimen comprised PBMCs, sampled around atezolizumab (anti-PD-L1) treatment. This chain's CDR3 is CASSLGGPFGGEQFF. The CDR3 bases are TGCGCCAGCAGCTTAGGAGGCCCCTTTGGTGGTGAGCAGTTCTTC.